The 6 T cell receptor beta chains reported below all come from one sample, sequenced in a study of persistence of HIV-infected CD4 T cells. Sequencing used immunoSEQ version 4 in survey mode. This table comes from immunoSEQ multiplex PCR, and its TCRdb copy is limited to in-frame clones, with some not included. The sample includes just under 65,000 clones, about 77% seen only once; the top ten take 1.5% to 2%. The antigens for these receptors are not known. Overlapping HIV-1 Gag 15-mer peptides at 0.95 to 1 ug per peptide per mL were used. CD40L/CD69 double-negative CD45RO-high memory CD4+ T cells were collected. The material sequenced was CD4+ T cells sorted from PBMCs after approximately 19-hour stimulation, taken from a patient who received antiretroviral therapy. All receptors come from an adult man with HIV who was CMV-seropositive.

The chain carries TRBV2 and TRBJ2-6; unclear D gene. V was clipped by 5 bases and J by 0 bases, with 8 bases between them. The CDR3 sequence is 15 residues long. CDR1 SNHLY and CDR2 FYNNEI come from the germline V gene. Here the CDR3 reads CASSSDFSGANVLTF. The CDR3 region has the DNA TGTGCCAGCAGTTCTGATTTCTCTGGGGCCAACGTCCTGACTTTC.

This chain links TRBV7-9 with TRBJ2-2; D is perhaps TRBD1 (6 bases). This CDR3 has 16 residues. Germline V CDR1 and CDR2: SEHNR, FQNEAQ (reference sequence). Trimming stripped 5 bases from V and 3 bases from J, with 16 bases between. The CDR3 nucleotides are TGTGCCAGCAGCCCCCGGACAGCGATTGACACCGGGGAGCTGTTTTTT. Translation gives CASSPRTAIDTGELFF.

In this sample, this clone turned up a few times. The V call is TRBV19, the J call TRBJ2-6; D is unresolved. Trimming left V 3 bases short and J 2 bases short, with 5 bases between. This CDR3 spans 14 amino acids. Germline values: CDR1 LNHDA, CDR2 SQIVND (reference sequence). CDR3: CASSMPTGANVLTF. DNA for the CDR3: TGTGCCAGTAGTATGCCCACTGGGGCCAACGTCCTGACTTTC.

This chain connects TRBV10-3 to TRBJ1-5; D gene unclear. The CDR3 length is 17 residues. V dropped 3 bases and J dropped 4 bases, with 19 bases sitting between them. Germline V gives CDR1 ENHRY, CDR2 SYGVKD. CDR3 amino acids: CAISESSGLFGNQPQHF. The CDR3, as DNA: TGTGCCATCAGTGAAAGTTCTGGCCTTTTTGGAAATCAGCCCCAGCATTTT.

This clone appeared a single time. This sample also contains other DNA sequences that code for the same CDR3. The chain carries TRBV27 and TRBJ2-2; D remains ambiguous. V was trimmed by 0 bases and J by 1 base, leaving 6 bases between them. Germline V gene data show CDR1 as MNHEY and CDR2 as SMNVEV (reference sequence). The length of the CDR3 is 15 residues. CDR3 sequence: CASSLSGRNTGELFF. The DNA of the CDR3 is TGTGCCAGCAGTTTATCAGGGCGGAACACCGGGGAGCTGTTTTTT.

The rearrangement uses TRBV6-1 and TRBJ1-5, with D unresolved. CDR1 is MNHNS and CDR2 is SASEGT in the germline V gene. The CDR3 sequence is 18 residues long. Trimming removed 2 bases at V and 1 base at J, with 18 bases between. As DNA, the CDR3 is TGTGCCAGCAGTGAATTCCCTCAGAGGGAGCGAAGCAATCAGCCCCAGCATTTT. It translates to CASSEFPQRERSNQPQHF.